Listed below are T cell receptor beta chains from one sample, sequenced in a study of regulatory T cells in long-lasting Graves disease. Each CDR3 protein gets one entry after TCRdb re-called the multiplex PCR reads with MiXCR. The table records 600,000 to 850,000 distinct CDR3 sequences, 30% of them present only once. Sequences were derived from peripheral blood mononuclear cells (PBMCs), sampled when the disease was refractory, from a patient treated with antithyroid drugs. The receptor set was obtained from a female donor with Graves disease. Each CDR3 is given with its conserved first and last residue. The D gene is left open where the match is weak. Expanded clones are given a class, and other clones once, few, many or no size at all.

TRBD1,TRBV6-1,TRBJ2-5,.,CASKPGQGGGTQYF,TGTGCCAGCAAACCGGGACAGGGGGGAGGGACCCAGTACTTC
TRBD2,TRBV7-9,TRBJ2-7,few,CASSSRTSGGNYEQYF,TGTGCCAGCAGCTCGAGGACTAGCGGGGGTAACTACGAGCAGTACTTC
TRBD1,TRBV6-9,TRBJ2-3,.,CASSYGQGARDTQYF,TGTGCCAGCAGTTACGGGCAGGGGGCAAGAGATACGCAGTATTTT
TRBD1,TRBV27,TRBJ1-4,.,CASSLTPGTGGRGEKLFF,TGTGCCAGCAGCCTAACCCCCGGGACAGGGGGAAGGGGCGAAAAACTGTTTTTT
.,TRBV7-2,TRBJ2-7,few,CASSLVGDTSSYEQYF,TGTGCCAGCAGCTTAGTTGGGGACACCAGCTCCTACGAGCAGTACTTC
.,TRBV18,TRBJ2-7,.,CASSPPQRGRYEQYF,TGTGCCAGCTCACCACCTCAGAGGGGAAGGTACGAGCAGTACTTC
.,TRBV7-2,TRBJ2-4,.,CASSRTVLAKNIQYF,TGTGCCAGCAGTCGGACAGTCTTAGCCAAAAACATTCAGTACTTC
.,TRBV20-1,TRBJ1-1,few,CSARAAGTPSEAFF,TGCAGTGCTAGAGCCGCCGGGACACCGAGTGAAGCTTTCTTT
.,TRBV6-1,TRBJ1-5,.,CASSPGGGGQPQHF,TGTGCCAGCAGCCCGGGTGGGGGAGGACAGCCCCAGCATTTT
.,TRBV2,TRBJ1-2,many,CASGLRGGYTF,TGTGCCAGCGGATTGAGGGGGGGCTACACCTTC
.,TRBV2,TRBJ2-1,.,CASSEEVAASYNEQFF,TGTGCCAGCAGTGAAGAGGTTGCGGCCTCCTACAATGAGCAGTTCTTC
TRBD2,TRBV11-2,TRBJ2-7,.,CASSSQRGSGYEQYF,TGTGCCAGCAGCTCACAAAGGGGTAGCGGGTACGAGCAGTACTTC
.,TRBV30,TRBJ1-4,few,CAWSPWRTATNEKLFF,TGTGCCTGGAGTCCCTGGAGGACAGCAACTAATGAAAAACTGTTTTTT
.,TRBV29-1,TRBJ1-1,.,CSVEYSKMNTEAFF,TGCAGCGTTGAATATTCTAAGATGAACACTGAAGCTTTCTTT
TRBD1,TRBV11-2,TRBJ2-5,.,CASSLGIQGAQETQYF,TGTGCCAGCAGCTTAGGGATCCAGGGGGCCCAAGAGACCCAGTACTTC
.,TRBV6-1,TRBJ2-7,few,CASFAQGTYEQYF,TGTGCCAGCTTTGCCCAGGGGACCTACGAGCAGTACTTC
.,TRBV6-5,TRBJ2-6,few,CASSYSSPGTGANVLTF,TGTGCCAGCAGTTACTCTTCCCCAGGGACCGGGGCCAACGTCCTGACTTTC
TRBD1,TRBV5-1,TRBJ1-1,.,CASTLEGTGNTEAFF,TGCGCCAGCACGCTTGAGGGGACAGGGAATACTGAAGCTTTCTTT